The clone carrying this TCR beta chain was seen just once. Trimming pared 3 bases from V and 6 bases from J, leaving 11 bases between. Germline assignment: CDR1 SQVTM and CDR2 ANQGSEA. This CDR3 has 13 residues. This sample was included in a study of blood T cell repertoires in COVID-19. As for the study in general: Spain, Italy and the United States supplied samples that represented acute and convalescent COVID-19. Nucleic acid was either cDNA or gDNA, and it came from T cells, B-cell-depleted T cells, or PBMCs.

In the authors' workflow: Reference gene primer amplification gave nucleated cell count estimates. The data were produced by immunoSEQ multiplex PCR, yet TCRdb's version contains in-frame clones alone and is incomplete. V and J calls and clone size come straight from that table; D and trimming were deduced from the DNA. The sample records approximately 90,000 clones, 75% to 90% being singletons. This sequence was found in a woman of 80 years or more with active or convalescent COVID-19. The J gene is TRBJ1-4, the V gene TRBV29-1, with no clear D. Material: peripheral blood. The CDR3 sequence is CSVEEGEYEKLFF. In nucleotides, the CDR3 is TGCAGCGTTGAGGAAGGAGAATATGAAAAACTGTTTTTT.